Detailed here is one T cell receptor (beta chain). What antigen it recognizes has not been identified. The junction departs from germline at one end; a sequencing error may be responsible. The donors were 40 or so Caucasian individuals from Russia, aged roughly 6 to 90 years, who were systemically healthy. Approximately 10 milliliters of peripheral blood were collected from each donor into EDTA-treated Vacutainer tubes. Ficoll-Paque density-gradient centrifugation was used to isolate PBMCs, with at least 7 million per sample. Trizol reagent was used to extract total RNA from PBMCs, with at least 5 micrograms per sample. For every donor, an aliquot of PBMCs went through flow cytometry to measure the percentages of naive CD45RAhigh/CD27high T cells. The sample originates from a study of blood T cells in healthy people across ages (dated by TCRdb to between 2014 and 2017). In the study overall: Template switching captured roughly one uniquely barcoded TCR beta cDNA molecule per two T cells in model experiments. To track age-related changes in TCR beta repertoire diversity, the study relied on deep sequencing normalized with unique cDNA molecular identifiers. The donors were split into four age groups: young (average 16 years), middle-aged (39), aged (roughly 68) and long-lived (more than 80). Using the same blood draw, the study looked at two additional independent replicas of 1 million unique cDNA reads for two donors, one aged 18 to 30 and the other aged 80 or older. General conclusions and limits of the study: Estimates of total diversity based on one million sequenced T cells were regarded as lower bounds and as underestimates. Bulk unsorted PBMC profiling prevented conclusive comparison of naive and antigen-experienced compartments. Observed TCR beta diversity per million T cells fell roughly linearly with age, and a significant reduction was already apparent by age about 36. Compared with the aged group, more naive CD4+ T cells, fewer expanded clones and increased TCR diversity were shown by the long-lived group, suggesting age selection. There was a strong correlation between observed TCR beta diversity and the percentage of naive T cells measured by flow cytometry. Because the CMV infection status of the donors was unknown, age-related changes in expanded clonotypes may potentially have been confounded.

Library generation was performed with 5' RACE. Sequenced using an Illumina HiSeq 2500. A second PCR of roughly 6 to 11 cycles was run with a J-beta primer mix and a sample-barcoded 5' primer. Each TCR beta cDNA molecule received a unique molecular identifier from a template-switch 5' adaptor carrying 12 random nucleotides. Each sample yielded at least 2.5 million CDR3-containing paired-end reads. All of the RNA was converted into first-strand cDNA using the Mint cDNA synthesis kit, with a TRBC-specific oligonucleotide serving as the primer. After uracil-DNA glycosylase treatment, a first 18-cycle PCR used universal primers M1SS and BC2_uni_R on all cDNA. Processing in the source paper ran as follows. Normalization of each sample was performed by random selection of 1 million high-quality reads, each carrying a distinct molecular identifier. Reads sharing molecular identifiers were discarded rather than binned into consensus sequences. MiTCR, run with a Q25 quality threshold and the strictest error-elimination algorithm, handled CDR3 identification, clonotype clustering and error correction. A nonparametric unseen species model with Euler transformation was used to estimate a lower bound on total TCR beta diversity. TCRdb reanalyzed the raw reads on its own, using fastp at Q25 for trimming and MiXCR for clone calling, and kept in-frame beta chains. Here each entry gathers all rows of one CDR3 protein and keeps the most common genes and DNA. The V and J calls shown here were made by TCRdb, not taken from the authors' results. Within this sample are around 500,000 distinct CDR3 sequences, with approximately 26% of them counted one time only. The ten largest clones add up to over 3.5% of the sample.

This same sample was also part of a study on T cells of mothers and their children. The second paper further reports: Nine systemically healthy Caucasian individuals, comprising three mothers and their six children, were included as donors. cDNA synthesis consumed the entire amount of extracted RNA, loaded at around 1.4 ug RNA in each 15 ul reaction. In the second PCR, the M1S primer introduced both the sample barcodes and 2-4 random nucleotides. Over 8.5 million TCR beta CDR3 reads came from each mother, compared with several million reads from each child. In both related and unrelated pairs, thymic selection shapes the output of TCR recombination in a similar way, with inherited differences having only a minor effect. Normalized repertoire overlap was always found to be slightly, but never significantly, higher in related mother-child pairs than in unrelated mother-child pairs. No persistent microchimeric T cell clones were found, with a detection sensitivity of roughly 92 clones per million clonotypes. To look for features that set related mother-child pairs apart from unrelated individuals, the researchers ran deep NGS to compare the TCR beta repertoires of mothers and children. Mothers averaged approximately 41 +/- 4 years of age and children averaged roughly 10 +/- 4 years. After adapter ligation was performed with NEBNext reagents, the libraries were sequenced on an Illumina HiSeq 2000 with 100+100 nt paired-end reads. To prevent cross-contamination, the mother and child libraries were prepared a month apart and were sequenced in separate runs. For each donor, somewhere between 500,000 and 2,000,000 distinct TCR beta clonotypes were identified. Naive TCR beta clonotypes were estimated from low-frequency clonotypes matched to each donor's FACS-determined naive share, without sorting.

Material for sequencing was blood. This TCR came from a boy aged 2 to 10 in good health.

The CDR3 here reads CASNLGQGRGCGCTF. DNA sequence: TGTGCCAGCAACCTTGGACAGGGACGGGGATGTGGCTGCACCTTC. The V and J genes are TRBV12-3 or TRBV12-4 and TRBJ1-2, and TRBD1 aligns with 8 junction nucleotides. The CDR3 contains 15 residues, cysteine and phenylalanine counted. The kept DNA is CDR3 alone, 45 bases in frame from the first base.